In its sample, the clone carrying this T cell receptor beta chain was seen a few times. The sample originates from a study of T cells in Graves' hyperthyroidism and ophthalmopathy. Regions amplified from RNA transcripts were the TCR beta CDR3 regions. Primed by the HTBI set, a first-round RT-PCR was run on the TCR CDR3. TCRdb reanalysed the multiplex PCR reads using MiXCR and keeps one entry per CDR3 protein. Found here are about 360,000 distinct CDR3 sequences, less than 20% of them singletons; the top ten hold around a quarter. V lost 10 bases and J lost 4; bases outside the gene matches: 6. CDR1 is MNHNS, CDR2 SASEGT, per germline. The CDR3 length is 13 residues.

The clonotype comes from a woman aged 18 to 35 with Graves' hyperthyroidism that later progressed to Graves' ophthalmopathy. The sequenced material came from blood. This chain uses TRBV6-1 with TRBJ2-2; 7 bases are a match to TRBD1. The CDR3 sequence is CATAQGSTGELFF. The CDR3 region has the DNA TGTGCCACCGCACAGGGGAGCACCGGGGAGCTGTTTTTT.